A single sample gave rise to the 4 T cell receptor beta chains below, sequenced in a study of molecular identifiers for immune sequencing clone quantification. One entry per CDR3 protein, called by TCRdb with MiXCR from the PCR reads. The repertoire holds about 630,000 distinct CDR3 sequences, with 25% as singletons. The sample comprised naive CD8+ T cells from blood, with Jurkat cell RNA spiked in. Subset: FACS-sorted CD8+CD4-CCR7+CD45RA+ naive T cells. Receptors originate from a human donor in good health. Some libraries in this study had Jurkat cell RNA spiked in.

This clonotype was seen at least ten times. V usage is TRBV6-2 or TRBV6-3 and J usage is TRBJ2-5; maybe TRBD2 (5 bases). This CDR3 is 13 amino acids long. In germline, CDR1 is MNHEY, CDR2 SVGEGT. The V end lost 8 bases, the J end lost 1 base, and 11 bases lay between the germline ends. The CDR3 region has the DNA TGTGCCAGCTGGGGAGTACTCCAAGAGACCCAGTACTTC. Residues: CASWGVLQETQYF.

This clonotype occurred a few times. The chain employs TRBV6-5 and TRBJ2-5; 15 nucleotides align to TRBD2. V was pared by 6 bases and J by 4 bases, with 9 bases of the junction left unmatched. CDR1 and CDR2 (germline): MNHEY, SVGAGI. The CDR3 runs 17 residues. DNA of the CDR3: TGTGCCAGCAGCCTCGGACTAGCGGGGGGGCTATTAGAGACCCAGTACTTC. Encoded protein: CASSLGLAGGLLETQYF.

This clonotype was found many times. The rearrangement joins TRBV5-4 to TRBJ2-5, with TRBD1 as a possible D gene (5 bases). Germline lookup yields CDR1 SGHNT and CDR2 YYREEE (reference sequence). The CDR3 has 15 amino acids. Deletions cut 1 base from V and 7 bases from J, with 17 bases between. In DNA form, the CDR3 reads TGTGCCAGCAGCTTGCCGGACAACCAAGACGGGACCCAGTACTTC. Translated, it gives CASSLPDNQDGTQYF. Variable domain in full (rest from reference TRBV5-4 and TRBJ2-5): ETGVTQSPTHLIKTRGQQVTLRCSSQSGHNTVSWYQQALGQGPQFIFQYYREEENGRGNFPPRFSGLQFPNYSSELNVNALELDDSALYLCASSLPDNQDGTQYFGPGTRLLVL.

With respect to this clonotype: A junction boundary mismatches the germline segment, possibly from a read error. The rearrangement uses TRBV7-2 and TRBJ2-1, with 12 nucleotides matching TRBD2. Germline V gene data show CDR1 as SGHTA and CDR2 as FQGNSA. This CDR3 contains 15 residues. The CDR3 DNA follows: TGTGCCAGCAGCTACCTAGCGGGGGGGCTCGGTGAGCAGATCTTC. As protein: CASSYLAGGLGEQIF. Drawing the rest from reference TRBV7-2 and TRBJ2-1, the complete variable domain is GAGVSQSPSNKVTEKGKDVELRCDPISGHTALYWYRQSLGQGLEFLIYFQGNSAPDKSGLPSDRFSAERTGGSVSTLTIQRTQQEDSAVYLCASSYLAGGLGEQIFGPGTRLTVL.